These 27 T cell receptor beta chains share one sample of origin, sequenced in a study of blood T cell repertoires in COVID-19. Data came from immunoSEQ multiplex PCR; TCRdb stores just in-frame clones and leaves some out. The table lists under 95,000 clones, 88% of them singletons, with roughly 4.6% in the top ten. The sample was peripheral blood. The receptors shown here come from a human donor in a cohort sampled during active COVID-19.

This clone has just one count. V usage is TRBV3-1 (or the pseudogene TRBV3-2) and J usage is TRBJ1-5, with a tentative D call TRBD1 (6 bases). V was trimmed by 6 bases and J by 4 bases, leaving 13 bases between them. CDR1 LGHDT and CDR2 YNNKEL come from the germline V gene (reference sequence). The CDR3 is 14 amino acids. The CDR3 bases are TGTGCCAGCAGTCAATCAGGGGTGAATCAGCCCCAGCATTTT. Translating gives CASSQSGVNQPQHF.

The rearrangement links TRBV11-2 to TRBJ2-7; 7 nucleotides match TRBD2. This CDR3 has 14 amino acids. The J segment lost 6 bases and the V segment lost 4 bases, leaving 9 bases of the junction unmatched. In germline, CDR1 is SGHAT, CDR2 FQNNGV. In DNA form, the CDR3 reads TGTGCCAGCAGCTCCCTGGGGGGGGGAGCCGAGCAGTACTTC. Protein sequence: CASSSLGGGAEQYF. The whole variable domain, filled in from reference TRBV11-2 and TRBJ2-7, reads EAGVAQSPRYKIIEKRQSVAFWCNPISGHATLYWYQQILGQGPKLLIQFQNNGVVDDSQLPKDRFSAERLKGVDSTLKIQPAKLEDSAVYLCASSSLGGGAEQYFGPGTRLTVT.

V is TRBV2 and J is TRBJ1-2, with 8 bases matching TRBD1. Germline CDR1 SNHLY, CDR2 FYNNEI. The V and J ends lost 3 bases and 7 bases, in that order; junction bases with no gene match: 10. This CDR3 is 15 amino acids long. The CDR3 region has the DNA TGTGCCAGCAGTGAGCTCCCGGGACAGGTTCTTGGCTACACCTTC. Translation: CASSELPGQVLGYTF.

The V call is TRBV10-3, the J call TRBJ2-3; the D gene is possibly TRBD2 (6 bases). Between the trimmed V and J ends, which lost 4 bases and 5 bases, there was a span of 22 bases. Germline-derived CDR1 and CDR2 are ENHRY and SYGVKD. This CDR3 is built from 17 residues. Here the CDR3 DNA reads TGTGCCATCAGTGGTGGGTCAGGGAGCGGGTCACAAGATACGCAGTATTTT. Its translation is CAISGGSGSGSQDTQYF.

V is TRBV5-1 and J is TRBJ1-1; TRBD1 is a possible D gene (5 bases). In germline, CDR1 is SGHRS, CDR2 YFSETQ. Trimming stripped 2 bases from V and 1 base from J, with 9 bases between. This CDR3 has 14 residues. CDR3 sequence: CASSFSGANTEAFF. For the CDR3, the DNA is TGCGCCAGCAGCTTTTCTGGGGCGAACACTGAAGCTTTCTTT.

The chain combines TRBV2 with TRBJ1-3; D perhaps matches TRBD1 (6 bases). This CDR3 comprises 16 residues. V dropped 1 base and J dropped 4 bases, with 14 bases sitting between them. Germline-derived CDR1 and CDR2 are SNHLY and FYNNEI. Here the CDR3 DNA reads TGTGCCAGCAGTGAAGGGGGGCAAACCTGGGGAAACACCATATATTTT. Its protein is CASSEGGQTWGNTIYF.

In DNA, the CDR3 is TGTGCCAGTAGTATAGCGGACAGGGGTGGCAATGAGCAGTTCTTC. As protein: CASSIADRGGNEQFF. The chain has TRBV19 and TRBJ2-1; 9 nucleotides match TRBD1. The V segment lost 1 base and the J segment 6 bases; nucleotides outside the gene matches: 4. CDR3 length equals 15 residues. Germline assignment: CDR1 LNHDA and CDR2 SQIVND (reference sequence).

This chain joins TRBV4-2 and TRBJ2-5, with 14 bases fitting TRBD2. V lost 1 base, J lost 5 bases, and 18 bases stayed unmatched. Germline lookup yields CDR1 LGHNA and CDR2 YNFKEQ. CDR3 length equals 21 residues. In DNA form, the CDR3 reads TGTGCCAGCAGCCAAGGGCCTCGGGGACTAGCGGGAGCTTCCCTGAGGGAGACCCAGTACTTC. Translation gives CASSQGPRGLAGASLRETQYF.

V gene TRBV7-2 combines with J gene TRBJ1-6, with TRBD1 matching 7 bases. V lost 5 bases, J lost 5 bases, and 6 bases stayed unmatched. The length of the CDR3 is 15 residues. Germline CDR1 SGHTA, CDR2 FQGNSA. CDR3 region: CASSPRGDDNSPLHF. As DNA, the CDR3 is TGTGCCAGCAGCCCCAGGGGGGACGATAATTCACCCCTCCACTTT.

The rearrangement uses TRBV5-4 and TRBJ2-2; 8 bases match TRBD2. V shed 3 bases and J 4 bases; nucleotides not matched to a gene: 8. This CDR3 comprises 16 residues. From germline, CDR1 is SGHNT and CDR2 YYREEE (reference sequence). CDR3 DNA sequence: TGTGCCAGCAGCTCGGCCGGGACTAGGGCCACCGGGGAGCTGTTTTTT. It is translated as CASSSAGTRATGELFF.

This rearrangement joins TRBV6-6 to TRBJ2-1; D unclear. The CDR3 spans 13 residues. The V and J ends lost 2 bases and 4 bases respectively, with 6 bases between them. Germline-derived CDR1 and CDR2 are MNHNY and SVGAGI (reference sequence). As DNA, the CDR3 is TGTGCCAGCAGTTACGACATTTACAATGAGCAGTTCTTC. It translates to CASSYDIYNEQFF.

The sample holds one count of this clone. The sample contains more than one DNA sequence encoding this CDR3. CDR3 sequence (DNA): TGTGCCATCAGTGAGGCTCGCCCTTCGGGGGGGGGCCGGGAGACCCAGTACTTC. Translating it yields CAISEARPSGGGRETQYF. V is TRBV10-3 and J is TRBJ2-5, with TRBD2 matching 8 bases. This CDR3 spans 18 amino acids. Trimming cost V 2 bases and J 5 bases; bases outside gene matches: 16. Germline values: CDR1 ENHRY, CDR2 SYGVKD.

The rearrangement joins TRBV5-4 to TRBJ2-7, with 10 bases fitting TRBD2. V was clipped by 5 bases and J by 6 bases; unmatched bases: 11. The CDR3 covers 15 residues. Germline V gene sequence: CDR1 SGHNT, CDR2 YYREEE (reference sequence). This CDR3 is CASSIPAGGPSEQYF. The CDR3 DNA reads as TGTGCCAGCAGTATCCCAGCGGGGGGGCCTTCCGAGCAGTACTTC.

CDR3 in DNA: TGTGCCAGTAGAGGGACTAGCGTAAACAATGAGCAGTTCTTC. Residues: CASRGTSVNNEQFF. The chain has TRBV19 and TRBJ2-1; TRBD2 matches 10 bases. Trimming at V came to 6 bases and at J to 5 bases, leaving 4 bases not matched to a gene. This CDR3 contains 14 residues. Per the germline V gene, CDR1 is LNHDA and CDR2 is SQIVND (reference sequence).

This clone ranks as medium-sized. This chain links TRBV11-2 with TRBJ2-2; D not resolved. CDR1 is SGHAT and CDR2 is FQNNGV in the germline V gene. The CDR3 length is 14 residues. V lost 2 bases to trimming and J lost 6 bases, with 10 bases between them. This CDR3 reads CASSLFEVSGELFF. The CDR3 bases are TGTGCCAGCAGCTTATTCGAGGTTTCCGGGGAGCTGTTTTTT.

The chain uses TRBV6-5 and TRBJ2-7; 10 bases are shared with TRBD1. CDR3 length: 14 residues. Germline CDR1 is MNHEY and CDR2 is SVGAGI. V was clipped by 6 bases and J by 0 bases; unmatched bases: 2. CDR3 DNA sequence: TGTGCCAGCAGGGACAGGGGGAGCTCCTACGAGCAGTACTTC. Protein product: CASRDRGSSYEQYF.

The CDR3 loop reads CASSESTSGGETQYF. The CDR3 bases are TGTGCCAGCAGTGAATCTACTAGCGGAGGAGAGACCCAGTACTTC. The genes are TRBV2 and TRBJ2-5; 8 bases match TRBD2. CDR1 and CDR2 from the germline V gene are SNHLY and FYNNEI. The CDR3 covers 15 residues. V shed 2 bases and J 4 bases; nucleotides not matched to a gene: 6.

The chain uses TRBV7-2 and TRBJ2-3; 9 nucleotides agree with TRBD2. This CDR3 region has 14 residues. The V segment lost 5 bases and the J segment 8 bases; nucleotides outside the gene matches: 8. CDR1 and CDR2 from the germline V gene are SGHTA and FQGNSA. CDR3 in DNA: TGTGCCAGCAGCCTGGAGCGGGGGGTGGCTACGCAGTATTTT. Amino acid sequence: CASSLERGVATQYF.

The V gene is TRBV6-5, the J gene TRBJ2-7, with 8 bases that match TRBD1. The CDR3 has 14 residues. Trimming took 11 bases from V and 0 from J; bases not matched to a gene: 9. Per the germline V gene, CDR1 is MNHEY and CDR2 is SVGAGI. The CDR3 protein is CAARGQGLSYEQYF. In nucleotides, the CDR3 is TGTGCCGCCAGGGGGCAAGGACTCTCCTACGAGCAGTACTTC.

The J gene is TRBJ2-5, the V gene TRBV9, with 9 bases matching TRBD1. Per the germline V gene, CDR1 is SGDLS and CDR2 is YYNGEE. V gave up 3 bases and J gave up 4 bases; unmatched junction bases: 1. This CDR3 has 13 amino acids. CDR3 DNA sequence: TGTGCCAGCAGCGCGGACAGGGGAGAGACCCAGTACTTC. Its translation is CASSADRGETQYF.

V and J are TRBV4-2 and TRBJ2-1, with D possibly matching TRBD2 (5 bases). V gave up 0 bases and J gave up 8 bases, with 11 bases separating them. Germline V lookup: CDR1 LGHNA, CDR2 YNFKEQ. The CDR3 length is 14 residues. This CDR3 is CASSQENRGDEQFF. In DNA, the CDR3 is TGTGCCAGCAGCCAAGAGAATCGGGGTGATGAGCAGTTCTTC.

This chain connects TRBV27 to TRBJ2-5, with 11 nucleotides matching TRBD2. The CDR3 runs to 15 residues. The V segment lost 6 bases and the J segment 2 bases; nucleotides outside the gene matches: 5. The germline CDR1 and CDR2 sequences are MNHEY and SMNVEV (reference sequence). CDR3 nucleotides: TGTGCCAGCAGCGCCGGGACTAGCGGACAAGAGACCCAGTACTTC. Its translation is CASSAGTSGQETQYF.

The rearrangement joins TRBV6-1 to TRBJ2-7; D may be TRBD2 (7 bases). V lost 2 bases and J 9 bases, leaving 17 bases between the germline ends. The CDR3 sequence is 14 residues long. Germline-derived CDR1 and CDR2 are MNHNS and SASEGT. In nucleotides, the CDR3 is TGTGCCAGCAGTGAATCTGAGGGAGGGACAACGCAGTACTTC. It is translated as CASSESEGGTTQYF.

The rearrangement uses TRBV7-9 and TRBJ2-4; 13 nucleotides align to TRBD2. With 5 bases clipped from V and 0 bases from J, the junction kept 7 bases outside the gene matches. Looked up from germline, CDR1 is SEHNR and CDR2 is FQNEAQ (reference sequence). This CDR3 has 18 amino acids. The CDR3 here is CASSTLTSGGLAKNIQYF. The CDR3 DNA reads as TGTGCCAGCAGCACCCTGACTAGCGGGGGGTTAGCCAAAAACATTCAGTACTTC.

The CDR3: CASSIGQAGAYNEQFF. The CDR3 bases are TGTGCCAGTAGTATAGGGCAAGCGGGGGCCTACAATGAGCAGTTCTTC. V is TRBV19 and J is TRBJ2-1; TRBD2 aligns across 8 bases. The CDR3 spans 16 residues. V was clipped by 1 base and J by 2 bases; unmatched bases: 4. Germline CDR1 reads LNHDA; CDR2 reads SQIVND (reference sequence).

The chain has TRBV29-1 and TRBJ2-7; TRBD2 is a possible D gene (6 bases). The CDR3 covers 11 residues. Trimming removed 6 bases from V and 3 bases from J, with 9 bases in between. Germline values: CDR1 SQVTM, CDR2 ANQGSEA. CDR3 DNA sequence: TGCAGCGTCGGGACTTACTACGAGCAGTACTTC. Amino acids: CSVGTYYEQYF.

This clone was seen a handful of times. The J gene is TRBJ1-6, the V gene TRBV10-3; 7 bases line up with TRBD1. Losses at the gene ends were 8 bases for V and 7 bases for J; bases not matched to a gene: 8. The germline V gene encodes CDR1 ENHRY and CDR2 SYGVKD. The CDR3 sequence is 14 residues long. The CDR3 spells CAISRGQTNSPLHF. The CDR3 region has the DNA TGTGCCATCTCGAGGGGGCAGACCAATTCACCCCTCCACTTT.